These 28 T cell receptor beta chains were sequenced from one sample in a study of cytomegalovirus exposure and HLA in healthy donors. In the PCR, 60 Vbeta and 13 Jbeta primers were used. TCRdb keeps only in-frame clones here, not all; method: immunoSEQ multiplex PCR. The top ten hold 5.8% of the sample, which has some 130,000 clones, under 85% seen once. Source material: PBMCs. The receptors shown here come from a woman aged 50 to 65 in good health and CMV-seropositive.

The chain recombines TRBV5-1 with TRBJ2-1; tentatively, D is TRBD1 (5 bases). V dropped 3 bases and J dropped 10 bases, with 11 bases sitting between them. The CDR3 is 12 amino acids. Germline assignment: CDR1 SGHRS and CDR2 YFSETQ. CDR3 sequence: CASSWGGAEQFF. CDR3 in DNA: TGCGCCAGCAGCTGGGGTGGGGCCGAGCAGTTCTTC.

The chain couples TRBV9 to TRBJ1-3; 7 positions agree with TRBD1. This CDR3 region has 17 residues. The J segment lost 4 bases and the V segment lost 0 bases, leaving 10 bases of the junction unmatched. The V gene's germline CDR1 is SGDLS and CDR2 YYNGEE. Here the CDR3 reads CASSVATEGAGGNTIYF. As DNA, the CDR3 is TGTGCCAGCAGCGTAGCTACGGAGGGGGCGGGAGGAAACACCATATATTTT.

As to this clone: A read error may produce the germline difference seen at one junction end. The V call is TRBV4-1, the J call TRBJ1-4; no definite D call. The CDR3 length is 15 residues. Germline-derived CDR1 and CDR2 are MGHRA and YSYEKL. CDR3 protein: CTSSPTERRIEKLFF. The CDR3 DNA follows: TGCACCAGCAGCCCCACCGAGAGGCGGATTGAAAAACTGTTTTTT.

The genes are TRBV5-1 and TRBJ2-5, with D tentatively TRBD2 (5 bases). CDR3 size: 14 residues. CDR1 is SGHRS and CDR2 is YFSETQ in the germline V gene. Trimming removed 3 bases from V and 5 bases from J, with 14 bases in between. The CDR3 here is CASSSATSWETQYF. The CDR3 DNA follows: TGCGCCAGCAGCTCCGCAACTAGTTGGGAGACCCAGTACTTC.

Only one count was recorded for this clone. The CDR3 reads CASSYGHDNSPLHF. The CDR3 bases are TGTGCCAGCAGTTACGGGCACGACAATTCACCCCTCCACTTT. The chain has TRBV6-5 and TRBJ1-6; D gene unclear. Trimming pared 2 bases from V and 7 bases from J, leaving 9 bases between. Germline CDR1 reads MNHEY; CDR2 reads SVGAGI. This CDR3 is 14 amino acids long.

Here the CDR3 reads CASSQEGLAGGMDEQFF. The CDR3 region has the DNA TGCGCCAGCAGCCAAGAAGGGCTAGCGGGGGGCATGGATGAGCAGTTCTTC. V gene TRBV4-3 combines with J gene TRBJ2-1; 11 bases line up with TRBD2. Trimming cost V 0 bases and J 8 bases; bases outside gene matches: 9. CDR3 size: 17 residues. Germline V gene data show CDR1 as LGHNA and CDR2 as YSLEER.

This chain connects TRBV6-5 to TRBJ1-1; no reliable D call. The CDR3 totals 10 residues. Germline V lookup: CDR1 MNHEY, CDR2 SVGAGI. The V and J ends lost 7 bases and 10 bases respectively, with 10 bases between them. The CDR3 spells CASTGSLAFF. CDR3 nucleotides: TGTGCCAGCACGGGTTCTCTAGCTTTCTTT.

This clone came up a few times. The J gene is TRBJ1-1, the V gene TRBV28, with D unresolved. The CDR3 loop spans 13 amino acids. The V end lost 2 bases, the J end lost 8 bases, and 12 bases lay between the germline ends. Per the germline V gene, CDR1 is MDHEN and CDR2 is SYDVKM. The CDR3 coding sequence is TGTGCCAGCAGTTTAGCGGTTAATCCCGAAGCTTTCTTT. Encoded protein: CASSLAVNPEAFF.

A few counts support this clone. The chain links TRBV27 to TRBJ2-5; 7 nucleotides align to TRBD2. The CDR3 contains 15 residues. The germline V gene encodes CDR1 MNHEY and CDR2 SMNVEV (reference sequence). After removal of 6 bases from V and 5 bases from J, the junction contained 12 bases not matched to a gene. The CDR3 here is CASRGVGLTPETQYF. The CDR3 DNA reads as TGTGCCAGCAGGGGAGTGGGACTAACCCCGGAGACCCAGTACTTC.

V gene TRBV5-4 combines with J gene TRBJ2-1; the match to TRBD1 covers 8 bases. The CDR3 sequence is 14 residues long. V shed 4 bases, J shed 8 bases, and the junction held 8 bases outside the gene matches. Per the germline V gene, CDR1 is SGHNT and CDR2 is YYREEE (reference sequence). In DNA form, the CDR3 reads TGTGCCAGCAGCCAGCCGGACAGGGCCGATGAGCAGTTCTTC. This sequence encodes CASSQPDRADEQFF.

In DNA, the CDR3 is TGTGCCAGCAGCTTGGATCCGGGTTCTCAAGAGACCCAGTACTTC. As protein: CASSLDPGSQETQYF. The chain is built from TRBV5-4 and TRBJ2-5; no clear D gene. V was shortened by 0 bases and J by 2 bases, with 11 bases between the two germline ends. Per germline, CDR1 SGHNT and CDR2 YYREEE (reference sequence). This CDR3 is built from 15 residues.

This chain links TRBV7-2 with TRBJ2-3; TRBD2 aligns across 9 bases. Per germline, CDR1 SGHTA and CDR2 FQGNSA. Trimming took 0 bases from V and 3 from J; bases not matched to a gene: 13. This CDR3 contains 19 residues. The CDR3 region is CASSLAAVLRGGSTDTQYF. DNA for the CDR3: TGTGCCAGCAGCTTAGCGGCCGTCTTGCGGGGGGGATCTACAGATACGCAGTATTTT.

This chain joins TRBV27 and TRBJ1-6, with 9 bases lining up with TRBD1. CDR1 is MNHEY, CDR2 SMNVEV, per germline (reference sequence). This CDR3 contains 18 residues. V lost 5 bases and J lost 7; bases outside the gene matches: 15. The CDR3 bases are TGTGCCAGCAGTCTCACACTTAGTGGGACAGGGATCAATTCACCCCTCCACTTT. It yields the protein CASSLTLSGTGINSPLHF.

The rearrangement uses TRBV5-1 and TRBJ1-1; D gene unclear. In germline, CDR1 is SGHRS, CDR2 YFSETQ. V lost 0 bases and J lost 0, with 9 bases in between. The CDR3 has 15 amino acids. In DNA, the CDR3 is TGCGCCAGCAGCTTGGACGGGGTCGTGAACACTGAAGCTTTCTTT. It yields the protein CASSLDGVVNTEAFF. Full variable domain (missing parts from reference TRBV5-1 and TRBJ1-1): KAGVTQTPRYLIKTRGQQVTLSCSPISGHRSVSWYQQTPGQGLQFLFEYFSETQRNKGNFPGRFSGRQFSNSRSEMNVSTLELGDSALYLCASSLDGVVNTEAFFGQGTRLTVV.

The V gene is TRBV5-1, the J gene TRBJ1-4, with D possibly matching TRBD1 (5 bases). Trimming pared 0 bases from V and 5 bases from J, leaving 11 bases between. Germline values: CDR1 SGHRS, CDR2 YFSETQ. The CDR3 sequence is 15 residues long. CDR3 amino acids: CASSLGVQGNEKLFF. The CDR3 coding sequence is TGCGCCAGCAGCTTGGGGGTTCAGGGAAATGAAAAACTGTTTTTT.

This clone was seen a handful of times. This chain joins TRBV5-8 and TRBJ2-7, with TRBD2 matching over 7 bases. From germline, CDR1 is SGHTS and CDR2 YDEGEE. The CDR3 spans 14 residues. V dropped 3 bases and J dropped 4; count of bases not matched to a gene: 7. CDR3 sequence: CASSSTGGPYEQYF. DNA of the CDR3: TGTGCCAGCAGCTCGACGGGAGGCCCTTACGAGCAGTACTTC.

J is TRBJ1-4 and V is TRBV7-9, with D perhaps matching TRBD1 (6 bases). The CDR3 consists of 16 residues. Trimming took 5 bases from V and 7 from J, leaving 20 bases between them. Germline lookup yields CDR1 SEHNR and CDR2 FQNEAQ (reference sequence). In DNA, the CDR3 is TGTGCCAGCAGCCGTAGAGGCTCAGGGGATAGTGAAAAACTGTTTTTT. The encoded protein is CASSRRGSGDSEKLFF.

The chain employs TRBV11-3 and TRBJ2-7; D unresolved. The V and J ends lost 3 bases and 2 bases respectively, with 5 bases between them. The CDR3 spans 12 residues. Germline CDR1 SGHNT, CDR2 YENEEA. The CDR3 region has the DNA TGTGCCAGCAGCTTCGGAGCCTACGAGCAGTACTTC. Encoded protein: CASSFGAYEQYF. Supplemented by reference TRBV11-3 and TRBJ2-7, the full variable domain reads EAGVVQSPRYKIIEKKQPVAFWCNPISGHNTLYWYLQNLGQGPELLIRYENEEAVDDSQLPKDRFSAERLKGVDSTLKIQPAELGDSAVYLCASSFGAYEQYFGPGTRLTVT.

V is TRBV19 and J is TRBJ2-1; perhaps TRBD1 as D (6 bases). Trimming cost V 3 bases and J 4 bases, with 13 bases left between them. Per the germline V gene, CDR1 is LNHDA and CDR2 is SQIVND (reference sequence). The CDR3 is made up of 15 amino acids. CDR3 amino acids: CASSIEDRLYNEQFF. CDR3 sequence (DNA): TGTGCCAGTAGTATCGAGGACAGACTATACAATGAGCAGTTCTTC.

As DNA, the CDR3 is TGTGCCAGCAGCTTAGCCATTCGTCTGACAGCTAACTATGGCTACACCTTC. Translation: CASSLAIRLTANYGYTF. The chain is built from TRBV11-3 and TRBJ1-2; tentative D call: TRBD1 (5 bases). V was cut by 1 base and J by 0 bases, with 15 bases left in between. The CDR3 consists of 17 residues. In germline, CDR1 is SGHNT, CDR2 YENEEA.

The gene calls are TRBV5-4 and TRBJ1-6, with 7 positions matching TRBD1. Per the germline V gene, CDR1 is SGHNT and CDR2 is YYREEE (reference sequence). The CDR3 contains 17 residues. V lost 4 bases and J lost 8; bases outside the gene matches: 15. The CDR3 coding sequence is TGTGCCAGCAGCCATGAACCCGCAGGGGGGCAGGATTCACCCCTCCACTTT. Translated: CASSHEPAGGQDSPLHF.

V usage is TRBV7-2 and J usage is TRBJ2-3, with no clear D. Germline V gives CDR1 SGHTA, CDR2 FQGNSA. The CDR3 covers 14 residues. V dropped 3 bases and J dropped 2 bases, with 9 bases sitting between them. The chain's CDR3 is CASSFGTDTDTQYF. CDR3 sequence (DNA): TGTGCCAGCAGCTTCGGTACAGACACAGATACGCAGTATTTT.

The chain combines TRBV4-1 with TRBJ2-3, with TRBD2 matching over 8 bases. Germline V lookup: CDR1 MGHRA, CDR2 YSYEKL. The CDR3 contains 17 residues. Germline trimming cut 0 bases from V and 3 bases from J; bases unmatched to any gene: 8. The CDR3 region is CASSQDWQRGRTDTQYF. The CDR3 DNA is TGCGCCAGCAGCCAAGACTGGCAGCGGGGGCGTACAGATACGCAGTATTTT.

The chain has TRBV5-5 and TRBJ2-7; maybe TRBD1 (6 bases). V lost 4 bases, J lost 2 bases, and 16 bases lay in between. CDR3 length: 15 residues. Per the germline V gene, CDR1 is SGHKS and CDR2 is YYEKEE (reference sequence). The CDR3 here is CASSQGSPPTYEQYF. In DNA form, the CDR3 reads TGTGCCAGCAGCCAGGGGAGTCCTCCTACCTACGAGCAGTACTTC. Drawing the rest from reference TRBV5-5 and TRBJ2-7, the complete variable domain is DAGVTQSPTHLIKTRGQQVTLRCSPISGHKSVSWYQQVLGQGPQFIFQYYEKEERGRGNFPDRFSARQFPNYSSELNVNALLLGDSALYLCASSQGSPPTYEQYFGPGTRLTVT.

The V and J genes are TRBV6-5 and TRBJ2-5, with a weak D call TRBD2 (5 bases). V was trimmed by 0 bases and J by 1 base, leaving 9 bases between them. The CDR3 consists of 15 residues. CDR1 is MNHEY, CDR2 SVGAGI, per germline. CDR3 amino acids: CASSYSRGPQETQYF. Written as DNA, the CDR3 is TGTGCCAGCAGTTACTCCCGGGGTCCCCAAGAGACCCAGTACTTC.

The chain employs TRBV7-2 and TRBJ2-7; 10 bases line up with TRBD1. CDR1 and CDR2 from the germline V gene are SGHTA and FQGNSA. This CDR3 is built from 15 residues. With V trimmed by 2 bases and J by 7 bases, 8 bases remained unmatched. CDR3 sequence (DNA): TGTGCCAGCAGCTTACGAGGACAGGGGGTTGGTGAGCAGTACTTC. It codes for CASSLRGQGVGEQYF. Full variable domain (rest looked up from reference TRBV7-2 and TRBJ2-7): GAGVSQSPSNKVTEKGKDVELRCDPISGHTALYWYRQSLGQGLEFLIYFQGNSAPDKSGLPSDRFSAERTGGSVSTLTIQRTQQEDSAVYLCASSLRGQGVGEQYFGPGTRLTVT.

The table lists this clone with a count of one. The J gene is TRBJ1-6, the V gene TRBV14, with a possible D match to TRBD1 (5 bases). Germline lookup yields CDR1 SGHDN and CDR2 FVKESK. The CDR3 totals 13 residues. Trimming took off 0 bases at V and 19 bases at J, with 16 bases between the two ends. The CDR3 is CASSQDLGGTPHF. Here the CDR3 DNA reads TGTGCCAGCAGCCAAGATCTGGGGGGGACCCCTCACTTT.

V is TRBV7-2 and J is TRBJ2-2; TRBD2 is a possible D gene (6 bases). Deletions cut 3 bases from V and 2 bases from J, with 10 bases between. The CDR3 is 15 residues long. The germline gives CDR1 SGHTA, CDR2 FQGNSA. The CDR3 DNA is TGTGCCAGCAGCTTGCGGGGCCCTAACACCGGGGAGCTGTTTTTT. It encodes CASSLRGPNTGELFF.